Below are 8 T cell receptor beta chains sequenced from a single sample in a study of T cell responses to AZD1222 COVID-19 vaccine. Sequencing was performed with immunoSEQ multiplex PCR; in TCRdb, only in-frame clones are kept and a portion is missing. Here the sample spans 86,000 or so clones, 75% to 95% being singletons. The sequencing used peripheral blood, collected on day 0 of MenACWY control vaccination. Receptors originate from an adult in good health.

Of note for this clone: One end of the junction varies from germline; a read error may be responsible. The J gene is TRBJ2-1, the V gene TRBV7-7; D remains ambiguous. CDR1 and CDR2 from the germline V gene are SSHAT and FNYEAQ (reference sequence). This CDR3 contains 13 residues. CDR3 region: CASSFSPDNEQFF. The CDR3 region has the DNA TGTGCTAGCAGCTTCTCACCGGACAATGAGCAGTTCTTC.

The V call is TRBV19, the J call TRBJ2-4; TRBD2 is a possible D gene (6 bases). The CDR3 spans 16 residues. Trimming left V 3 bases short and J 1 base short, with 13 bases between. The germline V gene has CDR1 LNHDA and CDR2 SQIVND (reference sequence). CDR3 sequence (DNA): TGTGCCAGTAGTATTGTAGCTAGCGTGGCCAAAAACATTCAGTACTTC. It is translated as CASSIVASVAKNIQYF.

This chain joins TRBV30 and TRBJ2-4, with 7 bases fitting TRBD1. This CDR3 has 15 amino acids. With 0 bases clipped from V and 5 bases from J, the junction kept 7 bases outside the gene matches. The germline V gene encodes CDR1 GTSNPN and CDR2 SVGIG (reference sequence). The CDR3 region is CAWSVQGQSQNIQYF. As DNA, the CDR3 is TGTGCCTGGAGTGTACAGGGACAGTCACAAAACATTCAGTACTTC.

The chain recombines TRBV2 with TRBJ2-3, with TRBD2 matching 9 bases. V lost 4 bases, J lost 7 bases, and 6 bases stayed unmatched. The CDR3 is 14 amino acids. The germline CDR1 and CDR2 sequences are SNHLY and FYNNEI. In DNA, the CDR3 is TGTGCCAGCAGTGGAGGGACTAGCCTACATACGCAGTATTTT. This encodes CASSGGTSLHTQYF.

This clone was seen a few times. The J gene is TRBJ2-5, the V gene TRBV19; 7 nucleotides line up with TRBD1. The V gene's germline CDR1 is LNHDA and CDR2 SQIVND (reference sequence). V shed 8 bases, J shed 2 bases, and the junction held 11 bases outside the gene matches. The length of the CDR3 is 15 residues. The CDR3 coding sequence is TGTGCCAGTTCACCCGGGACAGTGTTGCAAGAGACCCAGTACTTC. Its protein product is CASSPGTVLQETQYF. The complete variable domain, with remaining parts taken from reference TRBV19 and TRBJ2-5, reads DGGITQSPKYLFRKEGQNVTLSCEQNLNHDAMYWYRQDPGQGLRLIYYSQIVNDFQKGDIAEGYSVSREKKESFPLTVTSAQKNPTAFYLCASSPGTVLQETQYFGPGTRLLVL.

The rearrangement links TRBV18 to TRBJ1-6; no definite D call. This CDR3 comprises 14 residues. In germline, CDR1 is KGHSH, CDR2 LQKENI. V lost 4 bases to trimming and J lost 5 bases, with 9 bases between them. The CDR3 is CASSLDRDNSPLHF. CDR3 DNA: TGTGCCAGCTCACTGGACCGGGATAATTCACCCCTCCACTTT.

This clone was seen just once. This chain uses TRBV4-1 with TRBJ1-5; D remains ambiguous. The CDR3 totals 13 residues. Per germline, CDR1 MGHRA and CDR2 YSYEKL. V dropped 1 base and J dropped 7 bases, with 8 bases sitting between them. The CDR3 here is CASSQGIEQPQHF. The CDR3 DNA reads TGCGCCAGCAGCCAAGGAATAGAACAGCCCCAGCATTTT.

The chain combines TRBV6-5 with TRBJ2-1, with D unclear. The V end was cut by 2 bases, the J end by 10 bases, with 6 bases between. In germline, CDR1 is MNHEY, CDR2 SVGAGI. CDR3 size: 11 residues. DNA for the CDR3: TGTGCCAGCAGTTACAAAGAGGAGCAGTTCTTC. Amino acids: CASSYKEEQFF.